Described below is a single T cell receptor (beta chain) sequence and its context. Unique molecular identifiers were used in preparing the TCRbeta library. Each CDR3 protein is one row after TCRdb ran MiXCR on the PCR reads. The table includes approximately 490,000 distinct CDR3 sequences, roughly an eighth detected once. The data stem from a study of T-cell reconstitution after alpha-beta-depleted transplantation in children. CDR3 size: 12 residues. V lost 5 bases, J lost 14 bases, and 13 bases lay in between. The TCR comes from a human donor who donated a stem cell graft to a child with combined immunodeficiency. This chain joins TRBV12-3 or TRBV12-4 and TRBJ1-6, with a weak D call TRBD1 (5 bases). The sample consisted of PBMCs from the stem cell graft donor, taken from the stem cell graft. CDR3: CASSPTGPTLHF. The CDR3 DNA sequence: TGTGCCAGCAGTCCCACAGGCCCGACCCTCCACTTT.